The 6 T cell receptor beta chains below come from one sample, sequenced in a study of blood T cell repertoires in COVID-19. The protocol was immunoSEQ multiplex PCR, while the TCRdb copy is restricted to in-frame clones and leaves out a portion. Of 200,000 to 300,000 clones in the sample, approximately 86% are singletons; the top ten hold around 1.5%. Source material: peripheral blood. The origin of the receptors is a woman in her sixties or seventies who had recovered from COVID-19.

V is TRBV19 and J is TRBJ2-1; 15 bases match TRBD2. Germline lookup yields CDR1 LNHDA and CDR2 SQIVND (reference sequence). The CDR3 covers 19 residues. V was pared by 9 bases and J by 6 bases, with 18 bases of the junction left unmatched. CDR3 sequence (DNA): TGTGCCAGCAAACTCGGGACTAGCGGGGGGACCCGGGGAGGCAATGAGCAGTTCTTC. Protein sequence: CASKLGTSGGTRGGNEQFF.

The sample holds one count of this clone. The rearrangement uses TRBV19 and TRBJ2-7; D unresolved. V lost 4 bases and J lost 5, with 9 bases in between. CDR1 LNHDA and CDR2 SQIVND come from the germline V gene (reference sequence). The CDR3 has 12 amino acids. CDR3 region: CASSTRGDEQYF. The CDR3 DNA is TGTGCCAGTAGTACTCGAGGAGACGAGCAGTACTTC. Looking up the rest from reference TRBV19 and TRBJ2-7 gives the full variable domain: DGGITQSPKYLFRKEGQNVTLSCEQNLNHDAMYWYRQDPGQGLRLIYYSQIVNDFQKGDIAEGYSVSREKKESFPLTVTSAQKNPTAFYLCASSTRGDEQYFGPGTRLTVT.

V and J are TRBV4-1 and TRBJ1-5; TRBD1 matches 11 bases. The CDR3 totals 15 residues. V dropped 4 bases and J dropped 5; count of bases not matched to a gene: 4. CDR1 MGHRA and CDR2 YSYEKL come from the germline V gene. Here the CDR3 DNA reads TGCGCCAGCAGCCCCCGGACAGGGGGCTATCAGCCCCAGCATTTT. Amino acid sequence: CASSPRTGGYQPQHF.

V usage is TRBV11-2 and J usage is TRBJ2-4; maybe TRBD2 (6 bases). Germline V CDR1 and CDR2: SGHAT, FQNNGV. Trimming pared 5 bases from V and 6 bases from J, leaving 14 bases between. CDR3 size: 14 residues. CDR3 residues: CASSPSAGLNIQYF. The DNA of the CDR3 is TGTGCCAGCAGCCCATCTGCGGGATTAAACATTCAGTACTTC. Full variable domain (rest looked up from reference TRBV11-2 and TRBJ2-4): EAGVAQSPRYKIIEKRQSVAFWCNPISGHATLYWYQQILGQGPKLLIQFQNNGVVDDSQLPKDRFSAERLKGVDSTLKIQPAKLEDSAVYLCASSPSAGLNIQYFGAGTRLSVL.

The V gene is TRBV19, the J gene TRBJ2-3; D might be TRBD2 (5 bases). Looked up from germline, CDR1 is LNHDA and CDR2 is SQIVND (reference sequence). The germline V and J ends were trimmed by 5 bases and 0 bases, with 21 bases remaining between them. The CDR3 covers 18 residues. This CDR3 is CASSPPRASGPSTDTQYF. The CDR3 DNA reads TGTGCCAGTAGTCCCCCGAGGGCCAGCGGACCTAGCACAGATACGCAGTATTTT.

This clone showed up just a few times. The rearrangement links TRBV24-1 to TRBJ2-1; the match to TRBD2 covers 7 bases. This CDR3 region has 15 residues. Germline values: CDR1 KGHDR, CDR2 SFDVKD. V shed 7 bases and J 9 bases; nucleotides not matched to a gene: 14. The CDR3, as DNA: TGTGCCACCAGCTGGACGGCCGGACTAGGCAGTGAGCAGTTCTTC. Its translation: CATSWTAGLGSEQFF.